This T cell receptor (beta chain) derives from a study of identical twins' blood T cells. The wider study: About twelve libraries, six alpha and six beta, gave around 48 million reads.

Many counts were recorded for this clonotype. Germline-derived CDR1 and CDR2 are SGHDN and FVKESK. The CDR3 runs 13 residues. Trimming cost V 1 base and J 6 bases, with 6 bases left between them. Each TCR cDNA library carried sample-specific barcodes on both ends. As handled by the study authors: Per-library CDR3 reads ranged 2.2 to 3.6 million; clonotypes, ~85,000 to ~500,000. TCRdb redid the calling of the 5' RACE reads with MiXCR, one entry per CDR3 protein. The V and J calls come from TCRdb's annotation, not from the publication. The repertoire holds 350,000 to 400,000 distinct CDR3 sequences, with roughly 27% as singletons.

The chain couples TRBV14 to TRBJ2-2; D remains unclear. The sample comprised PBMCs. The clonotype originates from a woman aged 18 to 49 in good health. The CDR3 bases are TGTGCCAGCAGCCAAGGTGGAGCCGGGGAGCTGTTTTTT. It encodes CASSQGGAGELFF.